A single sample is the source of the 10 T cell receptor beta chains below, sequenced in a study of CD8 T cells in Susac syndrome. It was with random hexamers that roughly 0.5 to 1 ug RNA was reverse transcribed. One entry per CDR3 protein, called by TCRdb with MiXCR from the immunoSEQ multiplex PCR reads. Among 150,000 to 190,000 distinct CDR3 sequences listed, roughly 95% were seen once. Input material: CD8+ T cells from PBMCs. All receptors come from a human donor with multiple sclerosis.

The J gene is TRBJ2-1, the V gene TRBV7-9; no clear D gene. Germline CDR1 and CDR2: SEHNR and FQNEAQ (reference sequence). V was shortened by 0 bases and J by 9 bases, with 3 bases between the two germline ends. This CDR3 contains 11 residues. The chain's CDR3 is CASSLAREQFF. CDR3 DNA sequence: TGTGCCAGCAGCTTAGCGCGTGAGCAGTTCTTC.

This sequence joins TRBV6-1 and TRBJ1-5, with D unclear. Deletions cut 2 bases from V and 2 bases from J, with 16 bases between. Germline V gene data show CDR1 as MNHNS and CDR2 as SASEGT. This CDR3 comprises 17 residues. CDR3 amino acids: CASSEKPGDPGNQPQHF. CDR3 DNA sequence: TGTGCCAGCAGTGAAAAGCCTGGGGATCCAGGCAATCAGCCCCAGCATTTT.

V and J are TRBV29-1 and TRBJ2-1; D remains unclear. The germline CDR1 and CDR2 sequences are SQVTM and ANQGSEA. CDR3 length: 13 residues. The V end lost 4 bases, the J end lost 1 base, and 8 bases lay between the germline ends. CDR3 nucleotides: TGCAGCGTTGCTGGCGATTCCTACAATGAGCAGTTCTTC. Translated, it gives CSVAGDSYNEQFF.

The chain is built from TRBV27 and TRBJ1-2; D might be TRBD1 (5 bases). Trimming cost V 5 bases and J 2 bases, with 15 bases left between them. Germline V gene data show CDR1 as MNHEY and CDR2 as SMNVEV (reference sequence). The length of the CDR3 is 15 residues. The CDR3 here is CASSPRMGGNYGYTF. As DNA, the CDR3 is TGTGCCAGCAGTCCCCGCATGGGGGGGAACTATGGCTACACCTTC.

The V gene is TRBV5-1, the J gene TRBJ1-2; D not resolved. The V and J ends lost 3 bases and 5 bases respectively, with 26 bases between them. CDR1 is SGHRS and CDR2 is YFSETQ in the germline V gene. This CDR3 spans 18 amino acids. CDR3 in amino acids: CASSSGPPASFPVYGYTF. The CDR3 DNA sequence: TGCGCCAGCAGCTCCGGGCCTCCCGCCTCTTTTCCAGTTTATGGCTACACCTTC.

The chain combines TRBV27 with TRBJ1-6; unclear D gene. Germline lookup yields CDR1 MNHEY and CDR2 SMNVEV (reference sequence). This CDR3 has 14 amino acids. V gave up 6 bases and J gave up 10 bases, with 16 bases separating them. CDR3 DNA sequence: TGTGCCAGCAGCTCTATCAGGTTAGAGTCACCCCTCCACTTT. As protein: CASSSIRLESPLHF.

V is TRBV5-1 and J is TRBJ1-1; TRBD1 aligns across 10 bases. This CDR3 region has 14 residues. Trimming at V came to 3 bases and at J to 3 bases, leaving 2 bases not matched to a gene. Germline V gene lookup returns CDR1 SGHRS and CDR2 YFSETQ. In nucleotides, the CDR3 is TGCGCCAGCAGCTGGACAGGGGGTTACACTGAAGCTTTCTTT. This translates into CASSWTGGYTEAFF. Full variable domain (remainder filled in from reference TRBV5-1 and TRBJ1-1): KAGVTQTPRYLIKTRGQQVTLSCSPISGHRSVSWYQQTPGQGLQFLFEYFSETQRNKGNFPGRFSGRQFSNSRSEMNVSTLELGDSALYLCASSWTGGYTEAFFGQGTRLTVV.

This chain uses TRBV3-1 with TRBJ2-5; 13 nucleotides match TRBD2. Germline assignment: CDR1 LGHDT and CDR2 YNNKEL (reference sequence). The V gene end was trimmed by 5 bases and the J gene end by 0 bases; junction bases not matched to a gene: 9. This CDR3 spans 18 amino acids. The CDR3 loop is CASSDGTSGASYQETQYF. CDR3 nucleotide sequence: TGTGCCAGCAGCGACGGGACTAGCGGGGCTTCGTACCAAGAGACCCAGTACTTC.

This chain connects TRBV12-3 or TRBV12-4 to TRBJ2-3; D remains unclear. Trimming took 3 bases from V and 0 from J, leaving 7 bases between them. CDR3 size: 14 residues. The CDR3 nucleotides are TGTGCCAGCAGTTTTTCGGACAGCACAGATACGCAGTATTTT. It translates to CASSFSDSTDTQYF.

The V gene is TRBV27, the J gene TRBJ2-6; D uncertain. The CDR3 runs to 15 residues. Germline CDR1 reads MNHEY; CDR2 reads SMNVEV (reference sequence). V lost 3 bases, J lost 1 base, and 7 bases lay in between. CDR3 in DNA: TGTGCCAGCAGTTTCAGTGGGTCTGGGGCCAACGTCCTGACTTTC. Its translation: CASSFSGSGANVLTF.